These 21 T cell receptor beta chains share one sample of origin, sequenced in a study of blood T cell repertoires in COVID-19. Only in-frame clones appear in the TCRdb table, and some are missing; sequencing was by immunoSEQ multiplex PCR. In the table there are roughly 360,000 clones, around 89% of which are singletons. Sequencing was carried out using PBMCs or T cells enriched from blood (not recorded which). The receptors stem from a woman in her thirties with acute COVID-19.

This sequence joins TRBV4-1 and TRBJ1-5; no clear D gene. This CDR3 comprises 15 residues. Trimming left V 0 bases short and J 4 bases short, with 10 bases between. Germline CDR1 MGHRA, CDR2 YSYEKL. The CDR3 nucleotides are TGCGCCAGCAGCCAAGATCGTTCCACAAATCAGCCCCAGCATTTT. It specifies CASSQDRSTNQPQHF.

This chain connects TRBV5-1 to TRBJ2-7, with D perhaps matching TRBD1 (5 bases). V lost 0 bases to trimming and J lost 3 bases, with 7 bases between them. This CDR3 spans 13 amino acids. The germline CDR1 and CDR2 sequences are SGHRS and YFSETQ. In nucleotides, the CDR3 is TGCGCCAGCAGCTTGGAGGGGTACTACGAGCAGTACTTC. Translation gives CASSLEGYYEQYF. Variable domain in full (rest from reference TRBV5-1 and TRBJ2-7): KAGVTQTPRYLIKTRGQQVTLSCSPISGHRSVSWYQQTPGQGLQFLFEYFSETQRNKGNFPGRFSGRQFSNSRSEMNVSTLELGDSALYLCASSLEGYYEQYFGPGTRLTVT.

The genes are TRBV7-6 and TRBJ1-4; 7 bases are shared with TRBD1. The CDR3 has 12 residues. Germline CDR1 reads SGHVS; CDR2 reads FNYEAQ. V shed 5 bases and J 13 bases; nucleotides not matched to a gene: 7. The CDR3 DNA is TGTGCCAGCAGCGGACAAGACAGGGTACTGTTTTTT. This translates into CASSGQDRVLFF.

The chain carries TRBV4-2 and TRBJ2-1, with 7 bases matching TRBD2. CDR1 is LGHNA and CDR2 is YNFKEQ in the germline V gene. Unmatched junction bases numbered 7, after V lost 6 bases and J lost 5 bases. The CDR3 length is 14 residues. Here the CDR3 reads CASRGGDLNNEQFF. The CDR3 bases are TGTGCCAGCAGGGGAGGGGACTTAAACAATGAGCAGTTCTTC.

The rearrangement uses TRBV29-1 and TRBJ2-1; 7 bases match TRBD2. Trimming removed 3 bases from V and 0 bases from J; junction bases left unmatched: 5. CDR1 and CDR2 from the germline V gene are SQVTM and ANQGSEA. The CDR3 is 15 residues long. The CDR3 sequence is CSVEASGYSYNEQFF. The CDR3 region has the DNA TGCAGCGTTGAGGCTAGCGGATACTCCTACAATGAGCAGTTCTTC.

The chain carries TRBV9 and TRBJ1-2; D is perhaps TRBD1 (6 bases). In germline, CDR1 is SGDLS, CDR2 YYNGEE. Trimming took 0 bases from V and 4 from J, leaving 25 bases between them. This CDR3 has 19 amino acids. The DNA of the CDR3 is TGTGCCAGCAGCGTAGTAGTAGCAGGGGCAGAGAGGAGTGGCTATGGCTACACCTTC. It is translated as CASSVVVAGAERSGYGYTF.

The CDR3 DNA sequence: TGTGCGGTGGGGGCTGACATGAAACTGTTTTTT. Its protein product is CAVGADMKLFF. The rearrangement uses TRBV19 and TRBJ1-4; tentatively, D is TRBD1 (6 bases). The CDR3 totals 11 residues. Germline CDR1 reads LNHDA; CDR2 reads SQIVND (reference sequence). Combining the CDR3 with reference TRBV19 and TRBJ1-4 gives the whole variable domain DGGITQSPKYLFRKEGQNVTLSCEQNLNHDAMYWYRQDPGQGLRLIYYSQIVNDFQKGDIAEGYSVSREKKESFPLTVTSAQKNPTAFYLCAVGADMKLFFGSGTQLSVL.

V and J are TRBV6-5 and TRBJ1-6; D is perhaps TRBD1 (6 bases). Germline V lookup: CDR1 MNHEY, CDR2 SVGAGI. V was clipped by 7 bases and J by 7 bases, with 11 bases between them. CDR3 size: 13 residues. Here the CDR3 DNA reads TGTGCCAGCAATCTGGACAGAAATTCACCCCTCCACTTT. Its protein is CASNLDRNSPLHF.

This rearrangement joins TRBV3-1 (or the pseudogene TRBV3-2) to TRBJ1-2; D not certain. Looked up from germline, CDR1 is LGHDT and CDR2 is YNNKEL (reference sequence). V lost 0 bases and J lost 6, with 8 bases in between. CDR3 length: 13 amino acids. The CDR3 bases are TGTGCCAGCAGCCAAGAGAGGCTTCATGGCTACACCTTC. Amino acids: CASSQERLHGYTF.

The chain carries TRBV7-2 and TRBJ1-1; D gene unclear. The CDR3 consists of 15 residues. CDR1 and CDR2 from the germline V gene are SGHTA and FQGNSA. V gave up 1 base and J gave up 4 bases, with 13 bases separating them. The CDR3 loop reads CASSLVAFEGTEAFF. As DNA, the CDR3 is TGTGCCAGCAGCTTAGTGGCCTTCGAGGGCACTGAAGCTTTCTTT.

The chain employs TRBV10-2 and TRBJ1-3; D unresolved. V lost 3 bases and J 0 bases, leaving 6 bases between the germline ends. Looked up from germline, CDR1 is WSHSY and CDR2 is SAAADI. The length of the CDR3 is 14 residues. The CDR3 DNA follows: TGCGCCAGCAGTGATCGGTACTCTGGAAACACCATATATTTT. Protein sequence: CASSDRYSGNTIYF.

The chain has TRBV21-1 and TRBJ2-7; TRBD1, the D gene given by the table, was not confirmed from the DNA. TRBV21-1 is a recognized pseudogene. This CDR3 is built from 15 residues. As DNA, the CDR3 is TGTGCCAGCAGCAAACAGGGACAGGTTTACTACGAGCAGTACTTC. The encoded protein is CASSKQGQVYYEQYF.

V usage is TRBV30 and J usage is TRBJ2-3; TRBD2 matches at 10 bases. Germline-derived CDR1 and CDR2 are GTSNPN and SVGIG (reference sequence). The CDR3 consists of 15 residues. V was pared by 4 bases and J by 4 bases, with 8 bases of the junction left unmatched. The DNA of the CDR3 is TGTGCCTGGACGCAGCGGGGGGGCATAGCAGATACGCAGTATTTT. Protein product: CAWTQRGGIADTQYF. The full variable domain, in which reference TRBV30 and TRBJ2-3 provide the parts outside the CDR3, is SQTIHQWPATLVQPVGSPLSLECTVEGTSNPNLYWYRQAAGRGLQLLFYSVGIGQISSEVPQNLSASRPQDRQFILSSKKLLLSDSGFYLCAWTQRGGIADTQYFGPGTRLTVL.

The gene calls are TRBV7-2 and TRBJ1-2; D call uncertain. V lost 5 bases and J lost 0, with 7 bases in between. This CDR3 has 13 residues. The germline CDR1 and CDR2 sequences are SGHTA and FQGNSA. In DNA, the CDR3 is TGTGCCAGCAGCCTCGGAGCTAACTATGGCTACACCTTC. This gives the protein CASSLGANYGYTF.

The rearrangement joins TRBV6-4 to TRBJ1-6; 8 nucleotides match TRBD1. This CDR3 is 16 amino acids long. Trimming removed 6 bases from V and 6 bases from J; junction bases left unmatched: 10. CDR1 is MRHNA and CDR2 is SNTAGT in the germline V gene. The CDR3 nucleotides are TGTGCCAGCAGCCTCAGCGGACAGGGCTCTAATTCACCCCTCCACTTT. Its protein is CASSLSGQGSNSPLHF.

The chain combines TRBV6-5 with TRBJ2-4; D remains unclear. Trimming removed 6 bases at V and 15 bases at J, with 15 bases between. Germline V gene data show CDR1 as MNHEY and CDR2 as SVGAGI. The CDR3 loop spans 11 amino acids. In DNA form, the CDR3 reads TGTGCCAGCAGCCAAAAACTCGATCGGTACTTC. This encodes CASSQKLDRYF.

The chain uses TRBV20-1 and TRBJ2-7; 9 nucleotides line up with TRBD2. Germline loops: CDR1 DFQATT, CDR2 SNEGSKA (reference sequence). The J segment lost 4 bases and the V segment lost 3 bases, leaving 13 bases of the junction unmatched. This CDR3 has 16 amino acids. This CDR3 is CSASSGGGINGYEQYF. The CDR3 region has the DNA TGCAGTGCTAGTAGCGGGGGCGGGATAAACGGATACGAGCAGTACTTC.

The chain is built from TRBV6-5 and TRBJ1-3; possible D gene TRBD1, 5 bases. The CDR3 has 14 residues. Deletions cut 6 bases from V and 5 bases from J, with 14 bases between. In germline, CDR1 is MNHEY, CDR2 SVGAGI. CDR3 residues: CASSGEGRRNTIYF. CDR3 coding DNA: TGTGCCAGCAGCGGGGAGGGGAGGAGAAACACCATATATTTT.

In regard to this clone: At one end the junction does not follow the germline gene, possibly because of a read error. The chain couples TRBV12-3 or TRBV12-4 to TRBJ2-7, with D possibly matching TRBD1 (6 bases). The CDR3 sequence is 12 residues long. CDR3 sequence: CASSIRDTEQCF. The CDR3 DNA sequence: TGTGCCAGCAGCATCCGGGACACCGAGCAGTGCTTC.

About this clone: Other nucleotide sequences from this sample produce the same CDR3. The chain uses TRBV9 and TRBJ1-5, with D tentatively TRBD1 (6 bases). The CDR3 is 15 residues long. Trimming removed 1 base from V and 0 bases from J, with 8 bases in between. The germline CDR1 and CDR2 sequences are SGDLS and YYNGEE. The chain's CDR3 is CASSVSGVSNQPQHF. The CDR3 nucleotides read TGTGCCAGCAGCGTATCAGGGGTTAGCAATCAGCCCCAGCATTTT.

The chain is built from TRBV25-1 and TRBJ2-3, with 9 bases fitting TRBD1. The CDR3 runs to 14 residues. V lost 6 bases and J lost 5; bases outside the gene matches: 6. Per the germline V gene, CDR1 is MGHDK and CDR2 is SYGVNS. CDR3: CASSLQGAGDTQYF. The CDR3 region has the DNA TGTGCCAGCAGCTTACAGGGGGCGGGAGATACGCAGTATTTT.